The 27 T cell receptor beta chains presented below share a single source sample, sequenced in a study of OX40 agonist ivuxolimab in advanced cancers. Clones were read by immunoSEQ multiplex PCR, and TCRdb kept only the in-frame ones, dropping some. The sample includes 35,000 to 50,000 clones, roughly 88% of them seen just once. The source was CD4+ or CD8+ T cells sorted from blood, collected in a trial of the OX40 agonist ivuxolimab. Receptors were obtained from an adult with an advanced solid tumor such as melanoma, head and neck, liver or kidney cancer.

The V call is TRBV4-3, the J call TRBJ1-3; D not resolved. CDR3 size: 13 residues. Trimming left V 3 bases short and J 4 bases short, with 7 bases between. Germline-derived CDR1 and CDR2 are LGHNA and YSLEER. For the CDR3, the DNA is TGCGCCAGCAGCCAGTTGGCAGGAAACACCATATATTTT. Amino acids: CASSQLAGNTIYF.

The CDR3 region has the DNA TGTGCCAGCAGCTCGCTAGCGGGGACTAATGAGCAGTTCTTC. Its protein product is CASSSLAGTNEQFF. The chain recombines TRBV7-3 with TRBJ2-1, with TRBD2 matching over 9 bases. This CDR3 contains 14 residues. Germline CDR1 is SGHTA and CDR2 is FQGTGA. The V segment lost 4 bases and the J segment 7 bases; nucleotides outside the gene matches: 5.

The chain combines TRBV4-2 with TRBJ2-7, with unresolved D. The V and J ends lost 0 bases and 3 bases respectively, with 12 bases between them. From germline, CDR1 is LGHNA and CDR2 YNFKEQ. CDR3 length equals 15 residues. In nucleotides, the CDR3 is TGTGCCAGCAGCCAAGAAATGACCGCGAGCTACGAGCAGTACTTC. Translating gives CASSQEMTASYEQYF.

The sample holds one count of this clone. The J gene is TRBJ1-2, the V gene TRBV10-2; 7 bases map to TRBD1. V shed 5 bases, J shed 7 bases, and the junction held 4 bases outside the gene matches. The germline V gene has CDR1 WSHSY and CDR2 SAAADI. The CDR3 is 12 amino acids. CDR3 residues: CASSPDRAGYTF. CDR3 DNA: TGCGCCAGCAGTCCTGACAGGGCTGGCTACACCTTC.

The CDR3: CASSLPGQGLNEQFF. The CDR3 bases are TGTGCCAGCAGCTTACCGGGACAGGGGTTGAATGAGCAGTTCTTC. The V and J genes are TRBV5-6 and TRBJ2-1, with 10 bases identical to TRBD1. Trimming cost V 2 bases and J 7 bases; bases outside gene matches: 6. CDR3 length: 15 residues. Germline-derived CDR1 and CDR2 are SGHDT and YYEEEE.

Only a few counts were recorded for this clone. The V call is TRBV9, the J call TRBJ2-1; D is uncertain. The CDR3 extends over 13 amino acids. The germline gives CDR1 SGDLS, CDR2 YYNGEE. Trimming left V 1 base short and J 7 bases short, with 9 bases between. In nucleotides, the CDR3 is TGTGCCAGCAGCGTATTTGGTTCAAATGAGCAGTTCTTC. Translation gives CASSVFGSNEQFF.

This sequence joins TRBV28 and TRBJ1-2; TRBD1 is a possible D gene (6 bases). V was pared by 4 bases and J by 2 bases, with 8 bases between. CDR1 MDHEN and CDR2 SYDVKM come from the germline V gene. CDR3 length: 13 amino acids. CDR3: CASSWTANYGYTF. The CDR3 DNA is TGTGCCAGCAGTTGGACAGCAAACTATGGCTACACCTTC.

The chain employs TRBV4-3 and TRBJ2-7; possible D gene TRBD2, 5 bases. The V end was cut by 1 base, the J end by 0 bases, with 7 bases between. CDR3 length: 14 residues. Germline loops: CDR1 LGHNA, CDR2 YSLEER. Here the CDR3 reads CASSQGESSYEQYF. CDR3 coding DNA: TGCGCCAGCAGCCAAGGGGAGAGCTCCTACGAGCAGTACTTC.

The V and J genes are TRBV7-9 and TRBJ1-2, with TRBD1 matching 11 bases. CDR1 and CDR2 from the germline V gene are SEHNR and FQNEAQ (reference sequence). This CDR3 has 17 amino acids. After removal of 4 bases from V and 8 bases from J, the junction contained 15 bases not matched to a gene. CDR3 region: CASSYQGSDRGRGGYTF. The CDR3 DNA follows: TGTGCCAGCAGCTACCAGGGGTCGGACAGGGGGCGCGGAGGCTACACCTTC. The full variable domain, its missing parts supplied by reference TRBV7-9 and TRBJ1-2, is DTGVSQNPRHKITKRGQNVTFRCDPISEHNRLYWYRQTLGQGPEFLTYFQNEAQLEKSRLLSDRFSAERPKGSFSTLEIQRTEQGDSAMYLCASSYQGSDRGRGGYTFGSGTRLTVV.

The V gene is TRBV2, the J gene TRBJ2-1; D uncertain. Germline CDR1 is SNHLY and CDR2 is FYNNEI. V lost 6 bases, J lost 15 bases, and 9 bases lay in between. The CDR3 totals 9 residues. CDR3 amino acids: CASSQILFF. The CDR3 region has the DNA TGTGCCAGCAGCCAGATCCTGTTCTTC. Variable domain in full (rest from reference TRBV2 and TRBJ2-1): EPEVTQTPSHQVTQMGQEVILRCVPISNHLYFYWYRQILGQKVEFLVSFYNNEISEKSEIFDDQFSVERPDGSNFTLKIRSTKLEDSAMYFCASSQILFFGPGTRLTVL.

The chain has TRBV6-1 and TRBJ2-7; 9 nucleotides line up with TRBD1. The CDR3 runs 13 residues. Trimming took 7 bases from V and 2 from J; bases not matched to a gene: 3. Germline-derived CDR1 and CDR2 are MNHNS and SASEGT. CDR3 sequence reads: CASTGTGTYEQYF. DNA of the CDR3: TGTGCCAGCACCGGGACAGGGACCTACGAGCAGTACTTC.

This chain uses TRBV11-2 with TRBJ2-3; 11 nucleotides line up with TRBD2. The trim removed 5 bases at V and 3 bases at J, leaving 7 bases unmatched. In germline, CDR1 is SGHAT, CDR2 FQNNGV. This CDR3 is 16 amino acids long. DNA for the CDR3: TGTGCCAGCAGCCTTCTACTAGCGGGGGAAACAGATACGCAGTATTTT. This encodes CASSLLLAGETDTQYF.

J is TRBJ1-2 and V is TRBV19; D ambiguous. V lost 5 bases to trimming and J lost 3 bases, with 13 bases between them. CDR1 is LNHDA and CDR2 is SQIVND in the germline V gene (reference sequence). The CDR3 contains 14 residues. CDR3 coding DNA: TGTGCCAGTAGTGTTCGAGGCTTGGACTATGGCTACACCTTC. Translated: CASSVRGLDYGYTF.

The rearrangement joins TRBV9 to TRBJ2-6; the D is unclear. The length of the CDR3 is 14 residues. CDR1 is SGDLS and CDR2 is YYNGEE in the germline V gene. Trimming took 3 bases from V and 0 from J, leaving 4 bases between them. This CDR3 is CASSGSSGANVLTF. As DNA, the CDR3 is TGTGCCAGCAGCGGTAGCTCTGGGGCCAACGTCCTGACTTTC.

The chain uses TRBV9 and TRBJ2-2; TRBD2 is a possible D gene (5 bases). This CDR3 region has 12 residues. Germline CDR1 reads SGDLS; CDR2 reads YYNGEE. V lost 6 bases and J 4 bases, leaving 7 bases between the germline ends. The DNA of the CDR3 is TGTGCCAGCATAGGGAGCACCGGGGAGCTGTTTTTT. Encoded protein: CASIGSTGELFF.

V and J are TRBV6-6 and TRBJ1-2; unclear D gene. The CDR3 runs to 13 residues. V was shortened by 2 bases and J by 3 bases, with 7 bases between the two germline ends. CDR1 MNHNY and CDR2 SVGAGI come from the germline V gene (reference sequence). CDR3 protein: CASSYGSDYGYTF. The CDR3 coding sequence is TGTGCCAGCAGTTACGGGTCCGACTATGGCTACACCTTC.

The chain recombines TRBV12-5 with TRBJ1-1; 8 bases line up with TRBD1. CDR1 and CDR2 from the germline V gene are LGHNT and FRNRAP. The CDR3 loop spans 14 amino acids. The trim removed 4 bases at V and 5 bases at J, leaving 6 bases unmatched. The CDR3 nucleotides read TGTGCTAGTGGTTATACAGGGGGAAAAACTGAAGCTTTCTTT. Translating gives CASGYTGGKTEAFF.

V usage is TRBV27 and J usage is TRBJ2-7, with TRBD1 matching 7 bases. The CDR3 totals 13 residues. The J segment lost 3 bases and the V segment lost 5 bases, leaving 4 bases of the junction unmatched. Looked up from germline, CDR1 is MNHEY and CDR2 is SMNVEV (reference sequence). CDR3 amino acids: CASSIRQGYEQYF. The CDR3 nucleotides are TGTGCCAGCAGTATTAGACAGGGCTACGAGCAGTACTTC.

The rearrangement links TRBV6-5 to TRBJ2-7; D not resolved. Germline CDR1 reads MNHEY; CDR2 reads SVGAGI. This CDR3 comprises 11 residues. V was pared by 0 bases and J by 13 bases, with 10 bases between. This chain's CDR3 is CASSYSGSLYF. The CDR3 DNA reads as TGTGCCAGCAGTTACTCGGGATCTCTATACTTC.

The rearrangement links TRBV7-8 to TRBJ2-3; D could derive from TRBD1 or TRBD2 (5 bases each). This CDR3 comprises 17 residues. Germline lookup yields CDR1 SGHVS and CDR2 FQNEAQ. The ends were cut back, 0 bases at V and 0 bases at J, with 13 bases in the middle. The CDR3, as DNA: TGTGCCAGCAGCTTAGCGCTGAGGGGATCTAGCACAGATACGCAGTATTTT. Translation gives CASSLALRGSSTDTQYF.

This chain connects TRBV19 to TRBJ2-2; D remains ambiguous. This CDR3 has 11 residues. The V gene lost 7 bases and the J gene lost 8 bases, with 8 bases spanning the gap. Germline V CDR1 and CDR2: LNHDA, SQIVND (reference sequence). The CDR3 here is CASTRSGELFF. The CDR3 coding sequence is TGTGCCAGTACTAGGTCGGGGGAGCTGTTTTTT.

The V call is TRBV19, the J call TRBJ2-5, with D possibly matching TRBD2 (5 bases). From germline, CDR1 is LNHDA and CDR2 SQIVND (reference sequence). The CDR3 covers 14 residues. The germline V and J ends were trimmed by 6 bases and 2 bases, with 13 bases remaining between them. This CDR3 reads CASRNARTQETQYF. Here the CDR3 DNA reads TGTGCCAGTAGAAATGCCCGGACTCAAGAGACCCAGTACTTC.

J is TRBJ1-5 and V is TRBV28; possibly TRBD1 for D (6 bases). Germline loops: CDR1 MDHEN, CDR2 SYDVKM. The CDR3 totals 13 residues. V gave up 5 bases and J gave up 9 bases, with 14 bases separating them. This CDR3 is CASSPYQGRPQHF. The CDR3, as DNA: TGTGCCAGCAGTCCGTACCAGGGGCGGCCCCAGCATTTT.

This clone showed up just once. The rearrangement joins TRBV9 to TRBJ2-3; 9 nucleotides agree with TRBD2. The CDR3 has 17 amino acids. The V and J ends lost 0 bases and 3 bases, in that order; junction bases with no gene match: 8. Germline V gives CDR1 SGDLS, CDR2 YYNGEE. The CDR3 reads CASSVVERGEVTDTQYF. The CDR3 bases are TGTGCCAGCAGCGTAGTGGAGCGGGGGGAGGTAACAGATACGCAGTATTTT.

The rearrangement joins TRBV5-6 to TRBJ1-6, with 7 bases matching TRBD1. The germline gives CDR1 SGHDT, CDR2 YYEEEE. The CDR3 consists of 17 residues. Trimming cost V 2 bases and J 0 bases; bases outside gene matches: 5. The CDR3 sequence: CASSLGQASSYNSPLHF. The DNA of the CDR3 is TGTGCCAGCAGCTTAGGACAGGCCAGCTCCTATAATTCACCCCTCCACTTT.

This chain joins TRBV19 and TRBJ2-2, with D possibly being TRBD1 (6 bases). Trimming stripped 1 base from V and 9 bases from J, with 9 bases between. Looked up from germline, CDR1 is LNHDA and CDR2 is SQIVND (reference sequence). The CDR3 extends over 13 amino acids. The CDR3 sequence: CASSIAGVRELFF. The CDR3 DNA sequence: TGTGCCAGTAGTATAGCAGGGGTTAGGGAGCTGTTTTTT.

This clone was picked up a small number of times. V is TRBV10-3 and J is TRBJ1-6; weak D call: TRBD1 (5 bases). The CDR3 contains 14 residues. CDR1 and CDR2 from the germline V gene are ENHRY and SYGVKD. Trimming shortened V by 6 bases and J by 8 bases, and 14 bases separated the two germline ends. The CDR3 spells CAISLSEGDSPLHF. The CDR3 nucleotides are TGTGCCATCAGCTTATCCGAAGGGGATTCACCCCTCCACTTT.